A selection of T cell receptor beta chains follows, all from one sample in a study of cytomegalovirus exposure and HLA in healthy donors. Here immunoSEQ multiplex PCR was the method, and the copy in TCRdb shows in-frame clones only, minus some. The profile shows 84,000 or so clones, approximately 76% of them singletons. Specimen: PBMCs. Receptor source: a male donor in good health and CMV-seronegative. Each CDR3 is given with its conserved first and last residue. The order of the fields is clone size, V gene, J gene, D gene, CDR3 DNA, CDR3 protein. The D gene is left open where the match is weak. Where a row states a size, it is once, few, many or the class of an expanded clone; other rows omit it.

size: .
V: TRBV4-1
J: TRBJ2-3
D: .
DNA: TGCGCCAGCAGCCAAGTCGCTCGCGCTAGCACAGATACGCAGTATTTT
CDR3: CASSQVARASTDTQYF

size: .
V: TRBV4-1
J: TRBJ2-2
D: .
DNA: TGCGCCAGCAGCCAGGGAGTAGACACGGTTGCCGGGGAGCTGTTTTTT
CDR3: CASSQGVDTVAGELFF

size: .
V: TRBV27
J: TRBJ2-2
D: .
DNA: TGTGCCAGCAGTTTTGGGCAGGGGAGCACCGGGGAGCTGTTTTTT
CDR3: CASSFGQGSTGELFF

size: .
V: TRBV4-3
J: TRBJ2-3
D: .
DNA: TGCGCCAGCAGCCAAGGGGATAGCGAGGCAGATACGCAGTATTTT
CDR3: CASSQGDSEADTQYF

size: .
V: TRBV10-2
J: TRBJ2-1
D: .
DNA: TGCGCCAGCTTTGGGGCGTACAATGAGCAGTTCTTC
CDR3: CASFGAYNEQFF

size: .
V: TRBV10-1
J: TRBJ1-1
D: TRBD1
DNA: TGCGCCAGCAGGGCGACAGGGTCTAGCTCGGCTTTCTTT
CDR3: CASRATGSSSAFF

size: few
V: TRBV4-1
J: TRBJ1-1
D: .
DNA: TGCGCCAGCAGCCAAGATCGGGACACTGAAGCTTTCTTT
CDR3: CASSQDRDTEAFF

size: .
V: TRBV15
J: TRBJ2-1
D: .
DNA: TGTGCCACCAGCAGAGATCCCGGACAGCGTGAGCAGTTCTTC
CDR3: CATSRDPGQREQFF

size: .
V: TRBV9
J: TRBJ2-6
D: .
DNA: TGTGCCAGCAGCCGTACAGAATCTGGGGCCAACGTCCTGACTTTC
CDR3: CASSRTESGANVLTF

size: .
V: TRBV5-1
J: TRBJ1-1
D: .
DNA: TGCGCCAGCGCTCTCGTCAGGGGAAGTGGCACTGAAGCTTTCTTT
CDR3: CASALVRGSGTEAFF

size: .
V: TRBV18
J: TRBJ1-1
D: .
DNA: TGTGCCAGCTCACCCAACGGGAACACTGAAGCTTTCTTT
CDR3: CASSPNGNTEAFF

size: .
V: TRBV6-4
J: TRBJ2-3
D: TRBD2
DNA: TGTGCCAGCAGCCTAGCGGGGGGGGACACAGATACGCAGTATTTT
CDR3: CASSLAGGDTDTQYF

size: .
V: TRBV7-9
J: TRBJ1-5
D: TRBD1
DNA: TGTGCCAGCAGCTCAGCGGGCAGGGGGCAGCCCCAGCATTTT
CDR3: CASSSAGRGQPQHF

size: .
V: TRBV27
J: TRBJ2-7
D: .
DNA: TGTGCCAGCAGCCTTTTCCCCCGGGATATGCAGTACTTC
CDR3: CASSLFPRDMQYF

size: .
V: TRBV7-8
J: TRBJ2-2
D: .
DNA: TGTGCCAGCAGCTTGATGGAGGAGACCGGGGAGCTGTTTTTT
CDR3: CASSLMEETGELFF

size: .
V: TRBV7-2
J: TRBJ1-1
D: TRBD1
DNA: TGTGCCAGCAGCGGAGGGGGCCTGAACACTGAAGCTTTCTTT
CDR3: CASSGGGLNTEAFF

size: .
V: TRBV6-1
J: TRBJ1-6
D: .
DNA: TGTGCCAGCCTTAATTCGAATTCACCCCTCCACTTT
CDR3: CASLNSNSPLHF

size: .
V: TRBV6-5
J: TRBJ1-2
D: TRBD1
DNA: TGTGCCAGCAGTTACAGGAGGGGGCGGGAGGATGGCTACACCTTC
CDR3: CASSYRRGREDGYTF

size: .
V: TRBV28
J: TRBJ2-5
D: .
DNA: TGTGCCAGCAGTACCACGATGCAGCAGTACTTC
CDR3: CASSTTMQQYF

size: .
V: TRBV7-2
J: TRBJ2-7
D: TRBD1
DNA: TGTGCCAGCAGCTTAGGACAGGGGGTATACGAGCAGTACTTC
CDR3: CASSLGQGVYEQYF

size: once
V: TRBV9
J: TRBJ2-1
D: TRBD2
DNA: TGTGCCAGCAGCCCCCATAGCGGGGGTTTCAATGAGCAGTTCTTC
CDR3: CASSPHSGGFNEQFF

size: .
V: TRBV13
J: TRBJ1-1
D: TRBD1
DNA: TGTGCCAGCAGCTTCGGGACAGGGGGCCGGTCTGAAGCTTTCTTT
CDR3: CASSFGTGGRSEAFF

size: .
V: TRBV11-2
J: TRBJ2-6
D: .
DNA: TGTGCCAGCAGCTTAGAGGGAGGGGGAGCCCCTGGGGCCAACGTCCTGACTTTC
CDR3: CASSLEGGGAPGANVLTF

size: .
V: TRBV11-3
J: TRBJ2-5
D: .
DNA: TGTGCCAGCAGCTTAGATCCAGGGGTCGGCGTGACCCAGTACTTC
CDR3: CASSLDPGVGVTQYF

size: .
V: TRBV28
J: TRBJ2-1
D: .
DNA: TGTGCCAGCAGTACCGAGGGGGGGCGTAATGAGCAGTTCTTC
CDR3: CASSTEGGRNEQFF

size: .
V: TRBV6-1
J: TRBJ1-2
D: .
DNA: TGTGCCAGCAGTGCGGTATTTTGGGGGGATGGCTATGGCTACACCTTC
CDR3: CASSAVFWGDGYGYTF

size: .
V: TRBV9
J: TRBJ1-5
D: .
DNA: TGTGCCAGCAGCGAAACAGGAGACAATCAGCCCCAGCATTTT
CDR3: CASSETGDNQPQHF

size: once
V: TRBV11-2
J: TRBJ2-7
D: TRBD2
DNA: TGTGCCAGCAGCTTCGAGCGGGAGCAACCCCACGAGCAGTACTTC
CDR3: CASSFEREQPHEQYF

size: .
V: TRBV29-1
J: TRBJ2-7
D: TRBD1
DNA: TGCAGCGTTGCTCTGGACAGGGGCCCCTACGAGCAGTACTTC
CDR3: CSVALDRGPYEQYF

size: .
V: TRBV7-6
J: TRBJ1-5
D: TRBD1
DNA: TGTGCCAGCAGCTTGGACAGGGGCAATCAGCCCCAGCATTTT
CDR3: CASSLDRGNQPQHF

size: .
V: TRBV7-2
J: TRBJ1-1
D: TRBD1
DNA: TGTGCCAGCAGCTTTGGGACAGGGAAGGCTTTCTTT
CDR3: CASSFGTGKAFF

size: .
V: TRBV10-2
J: TRBJ1-2
D: .
DNA: TGCGCCAGCCACTCCCAGGGGCGGAAGGGCTACACCTTC
CDR3: CASHSQGRKGYTF

size: .
V: TRBV30
J: TRBJ2-7
D: .
DNA: TGTGCCTGGAGTCGAAGTATTACGGGCGAGCAGTACTTC
CDR3: CAWSRSITGEQYF

size: .
V: TRBV19
J: TRBJ2-7
D: TRBD1
DNA: TGTGCCAGCAAAACCGGGACAGGGAACTACGAGCAGTACTTC
CDR3: CASKTGTGNYEQYF

size: .
V: TRBV28
J: TRBJ2-1
D: .
DNA: TGTGCCAGCAGTACACGTTTAACCTACAATGAGCAGTTCTTC
CDR3: CASSTRLTYNEQFF

size: .
V: TRBV2
J: TRBJ2-1
D: .
DNA: TGTGCCAGCAGTCTAAATGCTCTAGACCACCGTTATTACAATGAGCAGTTCTTC
CDR3: CASSLNALDHRYYNEQFF

size: .
V: TRBV7-2
J: TRBJ1-6
D: .
DNA: TGTGCCAGCAGCTTAGTTCACCAGGCCAAATCACCCCTCCACTTT
CDR3: CASSLVHQAKSPLHF

size: .
V: TRBV6-5
J: TRBJ2-1
D: TRBD2
DNA: TGTGCCAGCAGGCGGACTAGCGGGGGGTACAATGAGCAGTTCTTC
CDR3: CASRRTSGGYNEQFF

size: .
V: TRBV19
J: TRBJ2-7
D: TRBD1
DNA: TGTGCCAGTAGCCCCATGGACAGGGGAAATTCCTACGAGCAGTACTTC
CDR3: CASSPMDRGNSYEQYF

size: .
V: TRBV4-3
J: TRBJ1-1
D: .
DNA: TGCGCCAGCAGCCGAGGGTATCGGGGGGCCTACAGTGAAGCTTTCTTT
CDR3: CASSRGYRGAYSEAFF

size: .
V: TRBV10-3
J: TRBJ1-3
D: .
DNA: TGTGCCATCAGTAATACAGGAGGAAACACCATATATTTT
CDR3: CAISNTGGNTIYF

size: once
V: TRBV6-6
J: TRBJ1-6
D: .
DNA: TGTGCCAGCAGTTACTCGACGGGTGGTTCACCCCTCCACTTT
CDR3: CASSYSTGGSPLHF

size: once
V: TRBV6-1
J: TRBJ2-3
D: TRBD2
DNA: TGTGCCAGCCGGAAGGAAAGCGGGATTACAGATACGCAGTATTTT
CDR3: CASRKESGITDTQYF

size: .
V: TRBV11-1
J: TRBJ2-2
D: .
DNA: TGTGCCAGCAGAGAAAGGACACCGAACACCGGGGAGCTGTTTTTT
CDR3: CASRERTPNTGELFF

size: .
V: TRBV11-2
J: TRBJ2-7
D: TRBD2
DNA: TGTGCCAGCAGACCCCTCAATCTAGCGGGAGTGGTAATCGAGCAGTACTTC
CDR3: CASRPLNLAGVVIEQYF

size: .
V: TRBV4-3
J: TRBJ2-6
D: TRBD1
DNA: TGCGCCAGCAGCCAAGTGTGGACAGGGGCGTCCTTTGGGGCCAACGTCCTGACTTTC
CDR3: CASSQVWTGASFGANVLTF

size: .
V: TRBV4-3
J: TRBJ1-1
D: TRBD1
DNA: TGCGCCAGCAGCCAAGATGAGTTGACAGGGCAAGCTTTCTTT
CDR3: CASSQDELTGQAFF

size: .
V: TRBV7-2
J: TRBJ1-1
D: TRBD1
DNA: TGTGCCAGCAGCTTTTGGGTGGGACAGGGAAACACTGAAGCTTTCTTT
CDR3: CASSFWVGQGNTEAFF

size: .
V: TRBV9
J: TRBJ2-7
D: .
DNA: TGTGCCAGCAGCGCGGAAGCCAGGGGTCGGAACGAGCAGTACTTC
CDR3: CASSAEARGRNEQYF

size: .
V: TRBV4-1
J: TRBJ1-3
D: .
DNA: TGCGCCAGCAGCCAAGATCCAGGGATTGGAAACACCATATATTTT
CDR3: CASSQDPGIGNTIYF

size: once
V: TRBV19
J: TRBJ2-7
D: .
DNA: TGTGCCAGTAGCAAACTAGTAACCTACGAGCAGTACTTC
CDR3: CASSKLVTYEQYF

size: .
V: TRBV19
J: TRBJ1-5
D: .
DNA: TGTGCCAGTAGTGCGTTCGCAGGGGCTCACAATCAGCCCCAGCATTTT
CDR3: CASSAFAGAHNQPQHF

size: .
V: TRBV5-1
J: TRBJ1-2
D: TRBD1
DNA: TGCGCCAGCAGCTCCGGGACAGGGGCTTATGGCTACACCTTC
CDR3: CASSSGTGAYGYTF

size: .
V: TRBV5-6
J: TRBJ2-3
D: TRBD2
DNA: TGTGCCAGCAGCCACCTGGGGGAGCGGGGGAGCACAGATACGCAGTATTTT
CDR3: CASSHLGERGSTDTQYF

size: .
V: TRBV30
J: TRBJ1-5
D: TRBD1
DNA: TGTGCCTGGAGTGAGGACAGGGTAGGCGCAGGGTTGATCCAGCCCCAGCATTTT
CDR3: CAWSEDRVGAGLIQPQHF

size: .
V: TRBV27
J: TRBJ2-7
D: TRBD1
DNA: TGTGCCAGCAGTTTAAGCAGGGGGCCTTACGAGCAGTACTTC
CDR3: CASSLSRGPYEQYF

size: .
V: TRBV6-5
J: TRBJ1-4
D: .
DNA: TGTGCCAGCAGTTACTCGAGCAGGTTTGATGAAAAACTGTTTTTT
CDR3: CASSYSSRFDEKLFF

size: once
V: TRBV9
J: TRBJ1-1
D: .
DNA: TGTGCCAGCAGCTCACCGGGACACACGAACACTGAAGCTTTCTTT
CDR3: CASSSPGHTNTEAFF

size: .
V: TRBV7-2
J: TRBJ1-2
D: .
DNA: TGTGCCAGCAGCTGGAATCAGGGAAACTATGGCTACACCTTC
CDR3: CASSWNQGNYGYTF

size: once
V: TRBV6-1
J: TRBJ2-4
D: .
DNA: TGTGCCAGCAGTGAGGGGGGGCCGGCCAAAAACATTCAGTACTTC
CDR3: CASSEGGPAKNIQYF